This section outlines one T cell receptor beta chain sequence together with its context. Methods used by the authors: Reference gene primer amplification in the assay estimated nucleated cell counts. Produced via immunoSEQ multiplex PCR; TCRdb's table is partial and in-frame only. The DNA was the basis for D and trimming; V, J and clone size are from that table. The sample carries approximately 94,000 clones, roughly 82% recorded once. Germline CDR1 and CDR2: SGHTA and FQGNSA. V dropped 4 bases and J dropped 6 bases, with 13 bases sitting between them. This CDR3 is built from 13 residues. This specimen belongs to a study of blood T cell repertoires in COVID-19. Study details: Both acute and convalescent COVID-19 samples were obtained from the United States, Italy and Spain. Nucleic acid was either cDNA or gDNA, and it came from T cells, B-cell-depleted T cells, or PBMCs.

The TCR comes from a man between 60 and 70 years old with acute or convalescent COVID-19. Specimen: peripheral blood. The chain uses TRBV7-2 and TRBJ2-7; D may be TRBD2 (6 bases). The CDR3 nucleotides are TGTGCCAGCAGCTCGGGGGTGTGGGGCGAGCAGTACGTC. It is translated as CASSSGVWGEQYV.